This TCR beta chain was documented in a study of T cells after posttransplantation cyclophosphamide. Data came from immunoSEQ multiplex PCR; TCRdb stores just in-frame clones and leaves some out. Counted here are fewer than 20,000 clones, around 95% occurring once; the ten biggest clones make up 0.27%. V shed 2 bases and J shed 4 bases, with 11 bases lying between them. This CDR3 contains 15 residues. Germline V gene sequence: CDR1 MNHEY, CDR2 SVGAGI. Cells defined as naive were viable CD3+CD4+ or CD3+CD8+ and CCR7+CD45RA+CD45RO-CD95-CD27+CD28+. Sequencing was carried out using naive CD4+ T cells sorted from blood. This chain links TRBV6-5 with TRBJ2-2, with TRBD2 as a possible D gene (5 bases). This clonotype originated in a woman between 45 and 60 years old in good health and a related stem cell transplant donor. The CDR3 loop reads CASSYVGGFTGELFF. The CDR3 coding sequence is TGTGCCAGCAGTTACGTAGGCGGGTTCACCGGGGAGCTGTTTTTT.